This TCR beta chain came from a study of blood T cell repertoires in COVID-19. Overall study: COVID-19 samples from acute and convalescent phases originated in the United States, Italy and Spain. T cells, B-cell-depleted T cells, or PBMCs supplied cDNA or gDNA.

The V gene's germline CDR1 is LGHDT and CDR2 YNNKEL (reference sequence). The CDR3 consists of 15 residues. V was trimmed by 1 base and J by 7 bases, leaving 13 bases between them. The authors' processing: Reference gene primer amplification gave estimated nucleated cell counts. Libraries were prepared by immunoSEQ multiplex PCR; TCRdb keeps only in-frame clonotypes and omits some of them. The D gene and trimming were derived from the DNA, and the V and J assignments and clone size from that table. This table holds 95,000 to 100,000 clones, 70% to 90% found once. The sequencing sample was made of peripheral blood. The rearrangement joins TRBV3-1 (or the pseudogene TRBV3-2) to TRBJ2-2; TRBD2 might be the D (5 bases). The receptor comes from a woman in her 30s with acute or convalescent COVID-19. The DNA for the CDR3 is TGTGCCAGCAGCCAAGTTACGGGGTCCAGCGGGGAGCTGTTTTTT. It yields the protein CASSQVTGSSGELFF.